In its sample, the clone carrying this T cell receptor (beta chain) was seen many times. The antigen is unknown. The data were taken from a study of T cells in Graves' hyperthyroidism and ophthalmopathy. From RNA transcripts, TCR beta CDR3 regions were amplified. A first-round RT-PCR of the TCR CDR3 used the HTBI primer set. TCRdb processed the multiplex PCR reads anew with MiXCR; each CDR3 protein has one entry. The profile shows a few hundred thousand distinct CDR3 sequences, less than 20% of them singletons. CDR1 is LGHDT and CDR2 is YNNKEL in the germline V gene (reference sequence). CDR3 length: 15 residues. Trimming left V 3 bases short and J 3 bases short, with 12 bases between. Overall study results and limits: Among thyroid clonotypes expanded above 0.001, most also appeared in blood.

This TCR derives from a woman younger than 35 with Graves' hyperthyroidism that later progressed to Graves' ophthalmopathy. The sequencing sample was made of blood. The chain joins TRBV3-1 to TRBJ2-1; no clear D. CDR3 loop: CASSQLPTGYNEQFF. The CDR3 DNA reads TGTGCCAGCAGCCAGCTGCCCACTGGCTACAATGAGCAGTTCTTC.